Listed below are T cell receptor beta chains from one sample, sequenced in a study of radiotherapy plus CTLA-4 blockade in lung cancer. Generated by immunoSEQ multiplex PCR, the TCRdb table keeps only in-frame clones and is missing some. The sample yields roughly 54,000 clones, roughly four fifths seen once. The sequencing used peripheral blood, collected from a patient treated with radiotherapy plus ipilimumab. These receptors all come from a human donor with non-small cell lung cancer whose response to radiotherapy plus ipilimumab could not be evaluated. CDR3s include the opening cysteine and the closing phenylalanine or tryptophan. D genes are given only for firm matches. Only some rows state a clone size, as once, few, many or a class for expanded clones.

>TRBV15|TRBD1|.|TRBJ2-7
TGTGCCACCAGCGGACAGGGGTTTCCCTACGAGCAGTACTTC
CATSGQGFPYEQYF
>TRBV30|.|once|TRBJ2-3
TGTGCCTGGAGTGTTAAGCGGAGCACAGATACGCAGTATTTT
CAWSVKRSTDTQYF
>TRBV30|.|.|TRBJ2-7
TGTGCCTGGACACCCCTCATGATGGAGGCCTACGAGCAGTACTTC
CAWTPLMMEAYEQYF
>TRBV6-1|TRBD2|.|TRBJ2-7
TGTGCCAGCAGTGAAGGAGAGGAGGGGCGGGAGTATTACGAGCAGTACTTC
CASSEGEEGREYYEQYF
>TRBV28|TRBD1|.|TRBJ1-1
TGTGCCAGCAGTTTAGGAACCGGGACAGGGTTTTGGGCGAACACTGAAGCTTTCTTT
CASSLGTGTGFWANTEAFF
>TRBV7-2|TRBD2|.|TRBJ2-3
TGTGCCAGCAGCTTACGGCGGGAGGTTACAGATACGCAGTATTTT
CASSLRREVTDTQYF
>TRBV2|TRBD1|.|TRBJ1-2
TGTGCCAGCAGTGACCAGGGACAGGGAAGAGGCTACACCTTC
CASSDQGQGRGYTF
>TRBV18|.|.|TRBJ1-6
TGTGCCAGCTCACCTCCCGGGGGGTCGTATTCACCCCTCCACTTT
CASSPPGGSYSPLHF
>TRBV7-2|.|few|TRBJ2-5
TGTGCCAGCAGCTTATTCGCAGGGGTAGAGACCCAGTACTTC
CASSLFAGVETQYF
>TRBV29-1|TRBD2|.|TRBJ2-5
TGCAGCGTTGAAGATTTAAGGCGGGAGGGCCGAGAGACCCAGTACTTC
CSVEDLRREGRETQYF
>TRBV7-2|.|.|TRBJ1-1
TGTGCCAGCAGCTCAAAAGGGGGCACTGAAGCTTTCTTT
CASSSKGGTEAFF
>TRBV5-1|.|.|TRBJ2-6
TGCGCCAGCAGCCCCCCTGTCCTCTCTGGGGCCAACGTCCTGACTTTC
CASSPPVLSGANVLTF
>TRBV6-5|.|few|TRBJ1-1
TGTGCCAGCAGCCGCGGGGGGGGTTGGGGCACTGAAGCTTTCTTT
CASSRGGGWGTEAFF
>TRBV29-1|.|.|TRBJ2-5
TGCAGCGTGAGCCGGGATGAGACCCAGTACTTC
CSVSRDETQYF
>TRBV2|TRBD1|.|TRBJ1-1
TGTGCCAGCACAGAACAGGGGACTGAAGCTTTCTTT
CASTEQGTEAFF
>TRBV6-5|.|.|TRBJ2-7
TGTGCCTCATCCAACTCCTATACCTACGAGCAGTACTTC
CASSNSYTYEQYF
>TRBV7-6|.|once|TRBJ1-5
TGTGCCAGCAGCTCCCGCCCGGGAGGGGGGGGCGCCAATCAGCCCCAGCATTTT
CASSSRPGGGGANQPQHF
>TRBV30|TRBD2|.|TRBJ2-3
TGTGCCTGGTCTCCTAGCGGAACTTTGTTTGCGCAGTATTTT
CAWSPSGTLFAQYF
>TRBV4-1|.|.|TRBJ2-1
TGCGCCAGCAGCCAAGATTCGGCAGGGATAGTGGCATACAATGAGCAGTTCTTC
CASSQDSAGIVAYNEQFF
>TRBV6-1|TRBD1|.|TRBJ1-1
TGTGCCAGCAGTGGACAGGGAAACCGTCAATTGAACACTGAAGCTTTCTTT
CASSGQGNRQLNTEAFF
>TRBV6-1|.|few|TRBJ2-4
TGTGCCAGCAGTGAAGCGGGCGGGCGGCAAAACATTCAGTACTTC
CASSEAGGRQNIQYF
>TRBV7-2|.|.|TRBJ2-1
TGTGCCAGCAGCTTAGATGGGCTAGCTCCGTTCTTC
CASSLDGLAPFF
>TRBV9|.|.|TRBJ2-3
TGTGCCAGCAGCGTAGAAGGGGGCACAGATACGCAGTATTTT
CASSVEGGTDTQYF
>TRBV23-1|.|.|TRBJ1-2
TGCGCCAGAGATGAGATAGAGGATGGCTACACCTTC
CARDEIEDGYTF
>TRBV7-2|TRBD1|.|TRBJ1-4
TGTGCCAGCAGCTTCTCCGGGACAGATGAAAAACTGTTTTTT
CASSFSGTDEKLFF
>TRBV4-3|TRBD2|.|TRBJ2-1
TGCGCCAGCAGCCAAGCCACACTAGCGGGAGTAAAGAATGAGCAGTTCTTC
CASSQATLAGVKNEQFF
>TRBV7-9|TRBD1|.|TRBJ2-3
TGTGCCAGCAGCTTAGCAGGGACAGGGATGGATACGCAGTATTTT
CASSLAGTGMDTQYF
>TRBV5-1|.|.|TRBJ1-4
TGCGCCAGCAGCTTGACCCCAGGTAGTAATGAAAAACTGTTTTTT
CASSLTPGSNEKLFF
>TRBV28|.|.|TRBJ1-2
TGTGCCAGCAGTTACGGACAGTATGGCTACACCTTC
CASSYGQYGYTF
>TRBV11-3|.|few|TRBJ1-1
TGTGCCAGCAGCTTAGATCCCGGGGTTGAAGCTTTCTTT
CASSLDPGVEAFF
>TRBV28|TRBD2|once|TRBJ2-7
TGTGCCAGCAGTATACTAGCGGGAGGGTTCGAGCAGTACTTC
CASSILAGGFEQYF